This T cell receptor beta chain was identified during a study of blood T cell repertoires in COVID-19. Across the study: PBMCs, B-cell-depleted T cells, or T cells provided the cDNA or gDNA that made up the material.

Study processing details: It was from reference gene primer amplification that nucleated cell counts were estimated. Sequenced by immunoSEQ multiplex PCR; TCRdb stores in-frame clones only, minus some. The V and J calls and clone size are taken from that table; D and trimming were inferred from the DNA. In the table there are hundreds of thousands of clones, almost 90% of which are singletons. V lost 0 bases to trimming and J lost 7 bases; unmatched junction nucleotides: 10. The germline gives CDR1 MNHEY, CDR2 SVGAGI. The CDR3 is 16 residues long. The V and J genes are TRBV6-5 and TRBJ1-2; 8 bases fit TRBD1. The source of this sequence is a woman aged 45-60 years with acute COVID-19. The sequencing sample was made of PBMCs or T cells enriched from blood (not recorded which). The CDR3 DNA is TGTGCCAGCAGTTACTCGTTTGCAGGGGGCGCGTCTGGCTACACCTTC. As protein: CASSYSFAGGASGYTF.